This paragraph reports one T cell receptor beta chain. This sample is part of a study of blood T cell repertoires in COVID-19. Looking at the study overall: COVID-19 samples from acute and convalescent phases originated in the United States, Italy and Spain. Nucleic acid was either cDNA or gDNA, and it came from T cells, B-cell-depleted T cells, or PBMCs.

Germline lookup yields CDR1 SGHVS and CDR2 FNYEAQ. The CDR3 is 16 residues long. Deletions cut 1 base from V and 1 base from J, with 8 bases between. TCRdb keeps only in-frame clones here, not all; method: immunoSEQ multiplex PCR. The table has 110,000 or so clones, approximately 76% seen once. The receptor was derived from a woman aged 70-85 years with acute or convalescent COVID-19. The chain links TRBV7-6 to TRBJ1-6, with D uncertain. The source material was peripheral blood. The CDR3 DNA follows: TGTGCCAGCAGCTTAGAGCGGTTGTCCTATAATTCACCCCTCCACTTT. This gives the protein CASSLERLSYNSPLHF. The full variable domain, its missing parts supplied by reference TRBV7-6 and TRBJ1-6, is GAGVSQSPRYKVTKRGQDVALRCDPISGHVSLYWYRQALGQGPEFLTYFNYEAQQDKSGLPNDRFSAERPEGSISTLTIQRTEQRDSAMYRCASSLERLSYNSPLHFGNGTRLTVT.